The next 7 T cell receptor beta chains were all read from a single sample in a study of cytotoxic CD8 clonotypes in ibrutinib-treated CLL. Produced via immunoSEQ multiplex PCR; TCRdb's table is partial and in-frame only. The top ten clones hold around 6.6% of a sample with approximately 340,000 clones, under 70% of them seen once. The specimen comprised PBMCs, sampled after 36 months of ibrutinib treatment. The receptors come from a human donor with chronic lymphocytic leukemia.

The rearrangement uses TRBV5-4 and TRBJ1-2, with TRBD1 matching 8 bases. The V and J ends lost 0 bases and 2 bases, in that order; junction bases with no gene match: 9. The CDR3 extends over 17 amino acids. The V gene's germline CDR1 is SGHNT and CDR2 YYREEE (reference sequence). The CDR3 reads CASSLGNSWDRNYGYTF. DNA of the CDR3: TGTGCCAGCAGCTTGGGAAACTCTTGGGACAGGAACTATGGCTACACCTTC.

The V and J genes are TRBV10-2 and TRBJ1-3; D is possibly TRBD1 (5 bases). Trimming pared 6 bases from V and 7 bases from J, leaving 13 bases between. The CDR3 length is 13 residues. Germline-derived CDR1 and CDR2 are WSHSY and SAAADI. CDR3 coding DNA: TGCGCCAGCAGCCCAAGTGGGGGGAACACCATATATTTT. Its translation is CASSPSGGNTIYF.

This clone was detected a few times. V gene TRBV25-1 combines with J gene TRBJ1-2, with D uncertain. This CDR3 contains 13 residues. V was cut by 3 bases and J by 2 bases, with 7 bases left in between. Germline CDR1 is MGHDK and CDR2 is SYGVNS. The CDR3 sequence is CASSEGVNYGYTF. The CDR3 nucleotides read TGTGCCAGCAGTGAGGGAGTAAACTATGGCTACACCTTC.

The chain couples TRBV13 to TRBJ2-1; the D call may be TRBD1 or TRBD2 (5 bases each). The CDR3 has 15 amino acids. Germline V gives CDR1 PRHDT, CDR2 FYEKMQ (reference sequence). The V gene lost 5 bases and the J gene lost 5 bases, with 16 bases spanning the gap. The CDR3 bases are TGTGCCAGCAGCCCTTTACGGGGCGGAAACAATGAGCAGTTCTTC. Its protein product is CASSPLRGGNNEQFF.

The chain couples TRBV4-1 to TRBJ2-7; tentatively, D is TRBD2 (6 bases). Germline CDR1 and CDR2: MGHRA and YSYEKL. Between the trimmed V and J ends, which lost 4 bases and 2 bases, there was a span of 18 bases. This CDR3 is 16 amino acids long. For the CDR3, the DNA is TGCGCCAGCAGCCCTAGGGTATGGGGGGACGCCTACGAGCAGTACTTC. It yields the protein CASSPRVWGDAYEQYF.

The chain combines TRBV7-2 with TRBJ2-3; a weak D match, TRBD2 (5 bases). Between the trimmed V and J ends, which lost 2 bases and 0 bases, there was a span of 15 bases. The CDR3 has 17 residues. Per the germline V gene, CDR1 is SGHTA and CDR2 is FQGNSA. The CDR3 bases are TGTGCCAGCAGCTTAAATACGCTAGCCCTGAGCACAGATACGCAGTATTTT. The encoded protein is CASSLNTLALSTDTQYF.

The chain employs TRBV27 and TRBJ1-1, with a weak D call TRBD1 (5 bases). CDR3 size: 14 residues. V lost 5 bases to trimming and J lost 4 bases, with 14 bases between them. Germline CDR1 is MNHEY and CDR2 is SMNVEV (reference sequence). DNA of the CDR3: TGTGCCAGCAGTATTAGGGGCGCGGTCACTGAAGCTTTCTTT. It is translated as CASSIRGAVTEAFF.